This T cell receptor beta chain was sequenced in a study of T-cell memory formation after mild COVID-19. The length of the CDR3 is 19 residues. CDR1 is SGHVS, CDR2 FQNEAQ, per germline. J lost 3 bases, V lost 3 bases, and 15 bases had no gene match. TCRdb itself ran the 5' RACE reads through MiXCR, one entry per CDR3 protein. The repertoire holds 550,000 to 650,000 distinct CDR3 sequences, with around a sixth as singletons. The chain carries TRBV7-8 and TRBJ2-1, with TRBD2 matching over 9 bases. The sequence was obtained from an adult woman who had mild COVID-19 (a few samples of this study predate the infection). Cell type and time point are not known. The sample consisted of PBMCs or a T cell subset sorted from them (not recorded which). The CDR3 sequence is CASSLLVLAGTVGYNEQFF. The CDR3 coding sequence is TGTGCCAGCAGCTTGCTGGTGCTAGCGGGGACAGTGGGCTACAATGAGCAGTTCTTC.